These 4 T cell receptor beta chains were all obtained from the same sample, sequenced in a study of T cells in Graves' hyperthyroidism and ophthalmopathy. Amplified regions were TCR beta CDR3 sequences from RNA transcripts. HTBI primers drove first-round RT-PCR of the TCR CDR3. TCRdb fed the multiplex PCR reads into MiXCR, producing one record per CDR3 protein. The sample shows about 690,000 distinct CDR3 sequences, roughly 17% of them seen only once. Sequenced: blood. These receptors were collected from a middle-aged man with Graves' hyperthyroidism.

This chain links TRBV6-2 or TRBV6-3 with TRBJ2-3, with 14 bases fitting TRBD2. This CDR3 contains 16 residues. The germline V gene encodes CDR1 MNHEY and CDR2 SVGEGT. The J segment lost 8 bases and the V segment lost 4 bases, leaving 8 bases of the junction unmatched. CDR3 nucleotides: TGTGCCAGCAGTTCCGGGACTAGCGGGAGTCGGGCTACGCAGTATTTT. The encoded protein is CASSSGTSGSRATQYF.

This clonotype appeared a few times. The chain joins TRBV30 to TRBJ2-5, with 7 bases fitting TRBD2. Trimming at V came to 0 bases and at J to 6 bases, leaving 4 bases not matched to a gene. Germline values: CDR1 GTSNPN, CDR2 SVGIG (reference sequence). The CDR3 consists of 13 residues. The CDR3 DNA reads as TGTGCCTGGAGTGTAGAGCGGGGCCAGACCCAGTACTTC. Encoded protein: CAWSVERGQTQYF.

This clonotype was picked up one time. This chain connects TRBV19 to TRBJ1-5, with a tentative D call TRBD1 (5 bases). V shed 7 bases and J shed 6 bases, with 13 bases lying between them. Per germline, CDR1 LNHDA and CDR2 SQIVND (reference sequence). The CDR3 covers 13 residues. In nucleotides, the CDR3 is TGTGCCAGTACTGCGGGGCCTTCTCAGCCCCAGCATTTT. Translating it yields CASTAGPSQPQHF.

There are a few counts of this clonotype. This sequence joins TRBV7-3 and TRBJ2-2, with D hard to call. In germline, CDR1 is SGHTA, CDR2 FQGTGA. The CDR3 length is 15 residues. The V end was cut by 2 bases, the J end by 2 bases, with 9 bases between. The CDR3 DNA sequence: TGTGCCAGCAGCTTAGAAGCAGCCAACACCGGGGAGCTGTTTTTT. This sequence encodes CASSLEAANTGELFF.